Described below is a single T cell receptor (beta chain) sequence and its context. Its antigen remains unidentified. The germline gives CDR1 SGHRS, CDR2 YFSETQ. After removal of 4 bases from V and 4 bases from J, the junction contained 6 bases not matched to a gene. The CDR3 sequence is 14 residues long. These data originate in a study of cytomegalovirus exposure and HLA in healthy donors. Findings and limits, study-wide: A later analysis reportedly found fewer N-insertions in an Asian-associated ancestry cluster than the approximately 700-donor mean.

PCR primers comprised 60 Vbeta and 13 Jbeta primers. Libraries were prepared by immunoSEQ multiplex PCR; TCRdb keeps only in-frame clonotypes and omits some of them. The table has roughly 100,000 clones, roughly 78% seen once. Material: PBMCs. The clonotype comes from a woman aged 40-49 years in good health and CMV-seronegative. The V gene is TRBV5-1, the J gene TRBJ2-5; TRBD2 agrees at 8 bases. The CDR3 DNA reads TGCGCCAGCAGCCCGTGGACTAGCCCAGAGACCCAGTACTTC. Its translation is CASSPWTSPETQYF.